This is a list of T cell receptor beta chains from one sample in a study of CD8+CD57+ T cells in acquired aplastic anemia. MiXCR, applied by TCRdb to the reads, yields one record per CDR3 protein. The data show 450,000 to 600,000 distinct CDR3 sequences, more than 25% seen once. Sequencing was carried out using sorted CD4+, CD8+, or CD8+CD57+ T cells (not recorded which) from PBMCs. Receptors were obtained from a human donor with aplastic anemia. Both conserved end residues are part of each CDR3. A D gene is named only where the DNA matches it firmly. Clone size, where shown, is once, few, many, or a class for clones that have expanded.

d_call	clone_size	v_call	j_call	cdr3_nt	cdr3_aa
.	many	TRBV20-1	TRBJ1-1	TGCAGTGCCCGACACGGAAACATGAACACTGAAGCTTTCTTT	CSARHGNMNTEAFF
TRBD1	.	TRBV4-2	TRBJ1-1	TGTGCCAGCAGCCAGGGACAGGTGAGGCTGAACACTGAAGCTTTCTTT	CASSQGQVRLNTEAFF
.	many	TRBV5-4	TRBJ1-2	TGTGCCAGCAGCGGTGGGAAGGGCTACACCTTC	CASSGGKGYTF
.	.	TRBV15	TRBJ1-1	TGTGCCACCAGCCCCGGGGGGAACACTGAAGCTTTCTTT	CATSPGGNTEAFF
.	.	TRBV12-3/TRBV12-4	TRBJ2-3	TGTGCCAGCAGTTTGGAGCTCTGGGGATCGCAGTATTTT	CASSLELWGSQYF
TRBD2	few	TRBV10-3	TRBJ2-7	TGTGCCATCAGTGAGGGGCTAGCGGGAGATGATAGCGAGCAGTACTTC	CAISEGLAGDDSEQYF
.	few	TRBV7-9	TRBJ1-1	TGTGCCAGCAGCTTCCAGACCGGACCGAACACTGAAGCTTTCTTT	CASSFQTGPNTEAFF
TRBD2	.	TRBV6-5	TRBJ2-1	TGTGCCAGCAGTTCCCCTAGCGGGAGGGAGCAGTTCTTC	CASSSPSGREQFF
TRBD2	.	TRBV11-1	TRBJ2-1	TGTGCCAGCAGCGCCAGCCCTAGCGGGGTTGCCTACAATGAGCAGTTCTTC	CASSASPSGVAYNEQFF
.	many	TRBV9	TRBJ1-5	TGTGCCAGCAGCCCGAACCCAGACCGGAGTCAGCCCCAGCATTTT	CASSPNPDRSQPQHF
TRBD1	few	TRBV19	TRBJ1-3	TGTGCCAGTAGTATATCGACAGGGGGCTTGCGGGCTGGAAACACCATATATTTT	CASSISTGGLRAGNTIYF
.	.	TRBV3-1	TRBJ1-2	TGTGCCAGCAGCCAAGTATTGGGCACTGGCTACACCTTC	CASSQVLGTGYTF
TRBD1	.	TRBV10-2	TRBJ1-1	TGTGCCAGCAGCGTAGGGGGCGGGGTTTCAGCTGAAGCTTTCTTT	CASSVGGGVSAEAFF
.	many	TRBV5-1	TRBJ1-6	TGCGCCAGCAGCTTGGCCGGGAACCTTAATTCACCCCTCCACTTT	CASSLAGNLNSPLHF
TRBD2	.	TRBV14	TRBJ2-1	TGTGCCAGCAGCCAACTAGCGGTTACCTACAATGAGCAGTTCTTC	CASSQLAVTYNEQFF
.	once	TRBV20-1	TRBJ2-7	TGCAGTGCTAGCAGGGTCTCAAGTGGGGGAGCCGTCGAGCAGTACTTC	CSASRVSSGGAVEQYF
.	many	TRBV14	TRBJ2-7	TGTGCCAGCAGCCGCCGACCGGGACAAGGCTCCTACGAGCAGTACTTC	CASSRRPGQGSYEQYF
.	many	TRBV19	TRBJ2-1	TGTGCCAGTAGTATTATGGGATTCTCCTACAATGAGCAGTTCTTC	CASSIMGFSYNEQFF
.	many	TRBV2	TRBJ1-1	TGTGCCAGCAGTGAACACAGAAAGACTGAAGCTTTCTTT	CASSEHRKTEAFF
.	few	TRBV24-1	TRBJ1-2	TGTGCCACCAGTGATTATCAGGGATATGGCTACACCTTC	CATSDYQGYGYTF
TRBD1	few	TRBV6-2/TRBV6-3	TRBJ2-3	TGTGCCAGCAGTCAGGGGACAGGGGGGGCAGATACGCAGTATTTT	CASSQGTGGADTQYF
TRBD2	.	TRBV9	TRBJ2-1	TGTGCCAGCAGCGGTAGGGGAGCGGGGGCAGTCAATGAGCAGTTCTTC	CASSGRGAGAVNEQFF
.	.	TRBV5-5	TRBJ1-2	TGTGCCAGCAGCTTGCTAACAGGGTCCGGGGGCTACACCTTC	CASSLLTGSGGYTF
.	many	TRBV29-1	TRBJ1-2	TGCAGCGTTGATCATCTGGCAGAATATGGCTACACCTTC	CSVDHLAEYGYTF